The clone carrying this T cell receptor (beta chain) was seen a few times. Antigen: not known. This entry comes from a study of response to subunit inactivated influenza vaccine. TCRdb ran MiXCR on the RT-PCR reads and lists one entry per CDR3 protein. This sample has roughly 570,000 distinct CDR3 sequences, with around 13% found just once. General study findings and limits: The authors suggested that every seasonal influenza vaccination recruits few new T cells.

Germline CDR1 ENHRY, CDR2 SYGVKD. J lost 2 bases, V lost 2 bases, and 5 bases had no gene match. The length of the CDR3 is 16 residues. The sequencing here drew on PBMCs from blood, taken more than 35 days after vaccination. The chain employs TRBV10-3 and TRBJ2-3, with 9 bases identical to TRBD2. This sequence originates from a man aged 50 to 59 who received an inactivated influenza vaccine. The CDR3 coding sequence is TGTGCCATCAGTGAGATAGCGGGGGAAGCCACAGATACGCAGTATTTT. It translates to CAISEIAGEATDTQYF.